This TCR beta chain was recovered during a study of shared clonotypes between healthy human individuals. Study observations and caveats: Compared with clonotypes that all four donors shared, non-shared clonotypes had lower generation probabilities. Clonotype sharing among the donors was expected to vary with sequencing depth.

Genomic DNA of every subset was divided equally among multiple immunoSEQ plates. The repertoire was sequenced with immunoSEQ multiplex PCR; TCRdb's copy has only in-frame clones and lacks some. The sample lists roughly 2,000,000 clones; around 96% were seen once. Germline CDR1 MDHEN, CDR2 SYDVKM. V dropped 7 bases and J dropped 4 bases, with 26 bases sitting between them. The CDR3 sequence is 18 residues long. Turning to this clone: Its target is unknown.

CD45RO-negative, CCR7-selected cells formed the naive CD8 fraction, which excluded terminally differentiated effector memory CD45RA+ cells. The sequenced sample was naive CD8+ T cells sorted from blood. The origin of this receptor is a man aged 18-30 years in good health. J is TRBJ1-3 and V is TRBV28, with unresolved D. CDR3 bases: TGTGCCAGCATTTCATATGGGGTGGACTCGTCGGGGGGAAACACCATATATTTT. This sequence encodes CASISYGVDSSGGNTIYF.